Sequencing of this TCR beta chain was carried out in a study of technical replicates of blood from several donors. Clones were sequenced by immunoSEQ multiplex PCR, and TCRdb holds only the in-frame ones, with some missing. The sample includes about 63,000 clones, around 87% of them seen just once. Germline CDR1 reads SGHRS; CDR2 reads YFSETQ. J gave up 1 base and V 4 bases, and 1 base lay outside the gene matches. CDR3 length: 14 amino acids. The sequenced sample consisted of PBMCs. The origin of this receptor is a human donor in good health. Some clones in this sample may be carry-over from other donors' samples. The J gene is TRBJ1-3, the V gene TRBV5-1; TRBD1 matches 8 bases. The CDR3 spells CASSRDRSGNTIYF. The CDR3 DNA reads as TGCGCCAGCAGCCGGGACAGGTCTGGAAACACCATATATTTT.